The 14 T cell receptor beta chains presented below share a single source sample, sequenced in a study of OX40 agonist ivuxolimab in advanced cancers. Libraries were prepared by immunoSEQ multiplex PCR; TCRdb keeps only in-frame clonotypes and omits some of them. Of 53,000 or so clones in the sample, 84% were seen once. Source: CD4+ or CD8+ T cells sorted from blood, taken in a trial of the OX40 agonist ivuxolimab. The receptors shown here come from an adult with an advanced solid tumor such as melanoma, head and neck, liver or kidney cancer.

This chain connects TRBV15 to TRBJ2-7; possible D gene TRBD2, 7 bases. Germline V CDR1 and CDR2: LNHNV, YYDKDF (reference sequence). The CDR3 sequence is 15 residues long. V was shortened by 5 bases and J by 4 bases, with 18 bases between the two germline ends. The DNA of the CDR3 is TGTGCCACCAGCGGGGGGGTTGGACAGCGGTACGAGCAGTACTTC. Its translation: CATSGGVGQRYEQYF.

The chain links TRBV13 to TRBJ2-7; D may be TRBD1 or TRBD2 (5 bases each). Per the germline V gene, CDR1 is PRHDT and CDR2 is FYEKMQ (reference sequence). V was pared by 2 bases and J by 1 base, with 9 bases between. The CDR3 has 14 residues. The CDR3 loop reads CASSLRDGSYEQYF. The CDR3 DNA follows: TGTGCCAGCAGCTTAAGGGACGGTTCCTACGAGCAGTACTTC.

A remark on this clone: This CDR3 is also generated by other DNA sequences in the sample. The V and J genes are TRBV28 and TRBJ1-5; TRBD1 is a possible D gene (5 bases). This CDR3 is built from 13 residues. The V and J ends lost 6 bases and 1 base respectively, with 7 bases between them. Per the germline V gene, CDR1 is MDHEN and CDR2 is SYDVKM. The DNA of the CDR3 is TGTGCCAGCAGGGGGGGGAGCAATCAGCCCCAGCATTTT. Protein: CASRGGSNQPQHF.

The count of this clone is one. This sequence joins TRBV30 and TRBJ2-1, with a tentative D call TRBD2 (6 bases). Trimming took off 2 bases at V and 4 bases at J, with 12 bases between the two ends. Germline CDR1 and CDR2: GTSNPN and SVGIG (reference sequence). CDR3 length: 14 amino acids. The CDR3 spells CAWSHRGGYNEQFF. CDR3 in DNA: TGTGCCTGGAGTCATCGGGGAGGTTACAATGAGCAGTTCTTC. The full variable domain, completed using reference TRBV30 and TRBJ2-1, is SQTIHQWPATLVQPVGSPLSLECTVEGTSNPNLYWYRQAAGRGLQLLFYSVGIGQISSEVPQNLSASRPQDRQFILSSKKLLLSDSGFYLCAWSHRGGYNEQFFGPGTRLTVL.

This clone was recorded once. V usage is TRBV7-8 and J usage is TRBJ2-7; D gene ambiguous. Between the trimmed V and J ends, which lost 5 bases and 6 bases, there was a span of 8 bases. This CDR3 is 11 amino acids long. Germline values: CDR1 SGHVS, CDR2 FQNEAQ. This chain's CDR3 is CASSAAREQYF. DNA for the CDR3: TGTGCCAGCAGCGCCGCCCGCGAGCAGTACTTC.

This rearrangement joins TRBV5-5 to TRBJ1-4; the D is unclear. The CDR3 length is 15 residues. Trimming shortened V by 6 bases and J by 0 bases, and 12 bases separated the two germline ends. Germline lookup yields CDR1 SGHKS and CDR2 YYEKEE (reference sequence). CDR3 region: CASKAWGSTNEKLFF. The CDR3 DNA sequence: TGTGCCAGCAAAGCATGGGGTTCAACTAATGAAAAACTGTTTTTT.

The chain combines TRBV5-1 with TRBJ2-7; D call uncertain. Germline V gene data show CDR1 as SGHRS and CDR2 as YFSETQ. CDR3 length equals 17 residues. V lost 3 bases, J lost 2 bases, and 21 bases lay in between. The CDR3 region is CASSWAVPLPAPYEQYF. CDR3 bases: TGCGCCAGCAGCTGGGCGGTTCCCCTACCCGCCCCCTACGAGCAGTACTTC.

This rearrangement joins TRBV5-1 to TRBJ1-4; no clear D gene. Germline V gene data show CDR1 as SGHRS and CDR2 as YFSETQ. With 1 base removed from V and 7 bases from J, the gap between germline ends came to 14 bases. The CDR3 sequence is 15 residues long. The DNA of the CDR3 is TGCGCCAGCAGCTTGAGAGGGATTGACGCTGAAAAACTGTTTTTT. It codes for CASSLRGIDAEKLFF. Full variable domain (missing parts from reference TRBV5-1 and TRBJ1-4): KAGVTQTPRYLIKTRGQQVTLSCSPISGHRSVSWYQQTPGQGLQFLFEYFSETQRNKGNFPGRFSGRQFSNSRSEMNVSTLELGDSALYLCASSLRGIDAEKLFFGSGTQLSVL.

The chain combines TRBV18 with TRBJ1-4; D perhaps matches TRBD1 (5 bases). V dropped 3 bases and J dropped 5 bases, with 10 bases sitting between them. The CDR3 consists of 14 residues. The germline CDR1 and CDR2 sequences are KGHSH and LQKENI. The CDR3 nucleotides read TGTGCCAGCTCACCCGGGACGGCGAATGAAAAACTGTTTTTT. This encodes CASSPGTANEKLFF.

The chain recombines TRBV7-8 with TRBJ1-3; D is ambiguous. The ends were cut back, 3 bases at V and 2 bases at J, with 5 bases in the middle. This CDR3 has 13 residues. In germline, CDR1 is SGHVS, CDR2 FQNEAQ. In DNA form, the CDR3 reads TGTGCCAGCAGCTTCACGGCTGGAAACACCATATATTTT. Residues: CASSFTAGNTIYF.

The chain couples TRBV7-7 to TRBJ2-2; possibly TRBD1 or TRBD2 for D (5 bases each). V lost 5 bases and J 1 base, leaving 11 bases between the germline ends. The CDR3 has 15 residues. The V gene's germline CDR1 is SSHAT and CDR2 FNYEAQ (reference sequence). The CDR3 DNA reads as TGTGCCAGCAGCCCATGGGACGGGAACACCGGGGAGCTGTTTTTT. Residues: CASSPWDGNTGELFF.

The count of this clone is one. An end of the junction does not agree with germline; a read error may underlie this. The CDR3 here is CASRDSHSSEQYF. DNA for the CDR3: TGTGCCAGCCGGGACTCCCATTCCTCCGAGCAGTACTTC. The chain has TRBV6-5 and TRBJ2-7; TRBD2 is a possible D gene (6 bases). The CDR3 sequence is 13 residues long. CDR1 is MNHEY and CDR2 is SVGAGI in the germline V gene.

This clone was detected once. Written as DNA, the CDR3 is TGTGCCAGCAACCAGGACAGGGGAGTCGGGGAGCTGTTTTTT. It encodes CASNQDRGVGELFF. The rearrangement links TRBV27 to TRBJ2-2; 9 bases map to TRBD1. Trimming cost V 7 bases and J 7 bases; bases outside gene matches: 7. This CDR3 is 14 amino acids long. Germline V gene sequence: CDR1 MNHEY, CDR2 SMNVEV (reference sequence).

The V call is TRBV9, the J call TRBJ2-1, with 12 bases identical to TRBD1. V was pared by 0 bases and J by 8 bases, with 12 bases of the junction left unmatched. CDR3 length equals 18 residues. The V gene's germline CDR1 is SGDLS and CDR2 YYNGEE. This CDR3 reads CASSVVPGPGQGADEQFF. The CDR3 nucleotides read TGTGCCAGCAGCGTAGTCCCGGGGCCGGGACAGGGGGCCGATGAGCAGTTCTTC. Full variable domain (remainder filled in from reference TRBV9 and TRBJ2-1): DSGVTQTPKHLITATGQRVTLRCSPRSGDLSVYWYQQSLDQGLQFLIQYYNGEERAKGNILERFSAQQFPDLHSELNLSSLELGDSALYFCASSVVPGPGQGADEQFFGPGTRLTVL.